The following is a TCR beta chain sequence with its context. This clonotype showed up many times. Its antigen is still unknown. No base qualities exist here, and no much larger clone lies one base off it. Sequencing instrument: Illumina NovaSeq 6000. cDNA libraries for TCRalpha and TCRbeta were prepared by 5'RACE using constant-segment primers, with sample barcodes and unique molecular identifiers added. Trizol reagent was used to extract RNA from every sample. Libraries were amplified in two PCR steps, with a second sample barcode and Illumina TruSeq adapters added in the second step. Sequencing of libraries was performed on an Illumina NovaSeq with 2 x 150 bp paired-end reads. Per the original workflow: With migec v1.2.7, reads were demultiplexed and then collapsed into UMI-guided consensus sequences. Using mixcr v2.1.11, UMI consensuses were aligned to TRA and TRB V and J templates and then assembled into clonotypes. A clonotype was counted as expanded or contracted only if both edgeR and NoisET called the change significant, with noise models trained on biological replicates. For edgeR calls, the thresholds were a false discovery rate-adjusted p below 0.01 and a log2 fold-change of 1. As an exploratory analysis of dynamics, PCA with hierarchical clustering was applied to max-normalized trajectories of the 1000 most abundant clonotypes. Separately sequenced CD4+ and CD8+ repertoires were used to assign a CD4 or CD8 phenotype to each responding clone. Through fastp at Q25 and MiXCR, TCRdb rebuilt clones from the public reads, retaining in-frame beta chains. Entries are consolidated by CDR3 protein sequence, retaining the most common genes and DNA. TCRdb, not the authors, supplied the V and J calls. Across this sample there are 30,000 to 35,000 distinct CDR3 sequences, with over 20% seen only once. The biggest ten clones account for more than 1.5% of the sample.

Ficoll-Paque density gradient centrifugation was the method used to isolate PBMCs. These data come from a study of T-cell memory formation after mild COVID-19 (dated by TCRdb to the early 2020s). The study in broad terms: TCR sequence clusters from the two donors were found to be largely donor specific. The cohort comprised two young, previously healthy adult volunteers, one female and one male. Longitudinal TCRalpha and TCRbeta repertoire sequencing tracked T-cell clones expanding and contracting after mild COVID-19 in a couple of donors.

For CDR1 and CDR2, the germline V gene (reference sequence) lists SEHNR and FQNEAQ. Here V drops 4 bases and J drops 3 bases, and the junction holds 9 bases not matched to any gene. There are 16 amino acids in the CDR3, from cysteine to phenylalanine inclusive. The only DNA kept is the CDR3, 48 bases in frame from the first base. The study at large found these results: The study included only a couple of mild cases, and larger cohorts that include severe cases with pre-infection samples were judged to be necessary. SARS-CoV-2 specificity of the second-wave clones peaking on day 37 was not confirmed. Some responding clones were detected in pre-infection memory, which suggested that pre-existing cross-reactive memory T cells had joined the SARS-CoV-2 response. Contracting CD4+ clones appeared mostly in the CM and EM memory subsets, whereas CD8+ clones were enriched in EMRA. Balanced CD4/CD8 phenotypes were observed for clones contracting from day 15 to 85, whereas a bias towards CD4+ was observed for a second wave of clones expanding from day 15 to 37.

Here the chain combines TRBV7-9 and TRBJ1-3; 7 bases in the middle match TRBD1. The sample consisted of PBMCs or a T cell subset sorted from them (not recorded which). The source of this sequence is an adult who had mild COVID-19 (a few samples of this study predate the infection). The sample titles of this study are shuffled in the database, so cell type and time point are left out. The CDR3 here reads CASSSDRVSLGNTIYF. The DNA reads TGTGCCAGCAGCTCCGACAGGGTGTCCCTTGGAAACACCATATATTTT.